A single sample is the source of the 21 T cell receptor beta chains below, sequenced in a study of T cell responses to AZD1222 COVID-19 vaccine. TCRdb's copy holds only in-frame clones and misses some; the assay was immunoSEQ multiplex PCR. Altogether some 170,000 clones are present, 70% to 90% being singletons, with the ten largest covering 1.6%. The material was peripheral blood, obtained on day 0 of AZD1222 vaccination. The receptors derive from an adult in good health.

The rearrangement joins TRBV2 to TRBJ1-4; a weak D match, TRBD1 (6 bases). The ends were cut back, 7 bases at V and 0 bases at J, with 6 bases in the middle. The germline V gene encodes CDR1 SNHLY and CDR2 FYNNEI. The CDR3 runs to 13 residues. The CDR3 spells CASNRATNEKLFF. In DNA, the CDR3 is TGTGCCAGCAACAGGGCAACTAATGAAAAACTGTTTTTT.

The CDR3 here is CASSPPQDRGKLAGANVLTF. The CDR3 nucleotides read TGTGCCAGCTCACCACCCCAGGACAGGGGGAAATTGGCTGGGGCCAACGTCCTGACTTTC. The rearrangement joins TRBV18 to TRBJ2-6, with 10 nucleotides matching TRBD1. Per germline, CDR1 KGHSH and CDR2 LQKENI. The CDR3 is 20 residues long. J gave up 2 bases and V 0 bases, and 10 bases lay outside the gene matches.

The chain employs TRBV11-2 and TRBJ1-1; 11 nucleotides align to TRBD1. Germline CDR1 is SGHAT and CDR2 is FQNNGV. Trimming removed 0 bases from V and 4 bases from J; junction bases left unmatched: 13. This CDR3 has 19 residues. CDR3 nucleotides: TGTGCCAGCAGCTTAGATGGCGGACAGGGGGCTGGGTGGGGCACTGAAGCTTTCTTT. This translates into CASSLDGGQGAGWGTEAFF.

The chain couples TRBV5-1 to TRBJ1-1; D is undetermined. With 0 bases removed from V and 1 base from J, the gap between germline ends came to 7 bases. Germline CDR1 reads SGHRS; CDR2 reads YFSETQ. The CDR3 is 14 residues long. The CDR3 region is CASSLDTGNTEAFF. The CDR3 DNA reads TGCGCCAGCAGCTTGGATACGGGGAACACTGAAGCTTTCTTT.

The genes are TRBV27 and TRBJ2-5; 7 bases map to TRBD1. V gave up 7 bases and J gave up 5 bases; unmatched junction bases: 13. Germline V gene lookup returns CDR1 MNHEY and CDR2 SMNVEV (reference sequence). The CDR3 is 15 residues long. CDR3 protein: CASNPGTAQGETQYF. The DNA for the CDR3 is TGTGCCAGCAATCCGGGGACAGCCCAGGGTGAGACCCAGTACTTC.

The V and J genes are TRBV5-6 and TRBJ1-6; 9 bases match TRBD1. CDR1 and CDR2 (germline): SGHDT, YYEEEE. The CDR3 contains 16 residues. The V segment lost 4 bases and the J segment 1 base; nucleotides outside the gene matches: 3. CDR3 protein: CASSPGQGSYNSPLHF. CDR3 bases: TGTGCCAGCAGCCCGGGACAGGGATCCTATAATTCACCCCTCCACTTT.

The count of this clone is one. The chain combines TRBV10-2 with TRBJ2-1; D perhaps matches TRBD1 (5 bases). This CDR3 region has 11 residues. Per the germline V gene, CDR1 is WSHSY and CDR2 is SAAADI. The germline V and J ends were trimmed by 2 bases and 15 bases, with 11 bases remaining between them. The CDR3 region is CASSEGAALFF. The CDR3, as DNA: TGCGCCAGCAGTGAGGGGGCTGCTTTGTTCTTC.

The V and J genes are TRBV18 and TRBJ2-6, with 8 bases lining up with TRBD1. Germline CDR1 and CDR2: KGHSH and LQKENI. V dropped 6 bases and J dropped 4; count of bases not matched to a gene: 2. This CDR3 comprises 14 residues. The DNA for the CDR3 is TGTGCCAGCTCCAGGGGGCCGGGGGCCAACGTCCTGACTTTC. Translating it yields CASSRGPGANVLTF.

CDR3 bases: TGTGCCAGTAGTTTACAGGGGGCAGGGCAAGAGACCCAGTACTTC. Amino acid sequence: CASSLQGAGQETQYF. The chain carries TRBV19 and TRBJ2-5, with 9 bases matching TRBD1. CDR3 length equals 15 residues. Germline V gives CDR1 LNHDA, CDR2 SQIVND (reference sequence). V shed 5 bases and J 2 bases; nucleotides not matched to a gene: 6.

This rearrangement joins TRBV7-3 to TRBJ2-1, with TRBD2 matching over 7 bases. The CDR3 is made up of 14 amino acids. V shed 5 bases and J 2 bases; nucleotides not matched to a gene: 3. Germline CDR1 is SGHTA and CDR2 is FQGTGA. The CDR3 sequence: CASSRGGPYNEQFF. The CDR3 region has the DNA TGTGCCAGCAGCCGCGGGGGACCCTACAATGAGCAGTTCTTC.

The V call is TRBV27, the J call TRBJ2-1; D gene ambiguous. CDR1 is MNHEY and CDR2 is SMNVEV in the germline V gene (reference sequence). V lost 3 bases and J 1 base, leaving 7 bases between the germline ends. The CDR3 is 14 amino acids. The CDR3 loop reads CASSFVGSYNEQFF. For the CDR3, the DNA is TGTGCCAGCAGTTTCGTGGGATCCTACAATGAGCAGTTCTTC.

The V gene is TRBV6-6, the J gene TRBJ1-5; D gene uncertain. This CDR3 has 15 residues. Germline-derived CDR1 and CDR2 are MNHNY and SVGAGI (reference sequence). Trimming stripped 2 bases from V and 2 bases from J, with 10 bases between. The CDR3 reads CASSYPLTGNQPQHF. The CDR3, as DNA: TGTGCCAGCAGTTACCCGCTAACGGGCAATCAGCCCCAGCATTTT.

The gene calls are TRBV5-1 and TRBJ1-1; the D gene is possibly TRBD1 (5 bases). V dropped 4 bases and J dropped 6 bases, with 16 bases sitting between them. CDR3 length: 14 residues. The germline V gene encodes CDR1 SGHRS and CDR2 YFSETQ. CDR3 bases: TGCGCCAGCAGCCCGAGGGACCCCGGACCTGAAGCTTTCTTT. Translating gives CASSPRDPGPEAFF.

This clone was observed once. The CDR3 sequence: CAWGTGWDQPQHF. The CDR3 DNA follows: TGTGCCTGGGGGACAGGGTGGGATCAGCCCCAGCATTTT. The chain couples TRBV30 to TRBJ1-5; 9 bases map to TRBD1. This CDR3 has 13 amino acids. V lost 5 bases, J lost 5 bases, and 4 bases stayed unmatched. Germline lookup yields CDR1 GTSNPN and CDR2 SVGIG (reference sequence).

This chain links TRBV24-1 with TRBJ1-1; D call uncertain. Germline loops: CDR1 KGHDR, CDR2 SFDVKD. The germline V and J ends were trimmed by 3 bases and 11 bases, with 15 bases remaining between them. This CDR3 comprises 13 residues. CDR3 region: CATSDDRGIRAFF. In nucleotides, the CDR3 is TGTGCCACCAGTGATGACCGGGGTATCCGTGCTTTCTTT.

This clone was observed a handful of times. This chain links TRBV19 with TRBJ1-2, with D tentatively TRBD1 (6 bases). Trimming cost V 2 bases and J 8 bases, with 21 bases left between them. The germline CDR1 and CDR2 sequences are LNHDA and SQIVND (reference sequence). This CDR3 is 16 amino acids long. For the CDR3, the DNA is TGTGCCAGTAGTATATTGGGGGGCGACAGGCGTTCGGGCTACACCTTC. Translated, it gives CASSILGGDRRSGYTF. The variable domain in full, with the rest retrieved from reference TRBV19 and TRBJ1-2, is DGGITQSPKYLFRKEGQNVTLSCEQNLNHDAMYWYRQDPGQGLRLIYYSQIVNDFQKGDIAEGYSVSREKKESFPLTVTSAQKNPTAFYLCASSILGGDRRSGYTFGSGTRLTVV.

V gene TRBV28 combines with J gene TRBJ2-1; 16 positions agree with TRBD2. The V and J ends lost 7 bases and 5 bases, in that order; junction bases with no gene match: 14. This CDR3 is built from 19 residues. The V gene's germline CDR1 is MDHEN and CDR2 SYDVKM. As DNA, the CDR3 is TGTGCCAGCACACCCCCGGGGGGACTAGCGGGAGGGCCGGACAATGAGCAGTTCTTC. As protein: CASTPPGGLAGGPDNEQFF.

The rearrangement joins TRBV11-3 to TRBJ2-5, with 7 bases aligning to TRBD1. The CDR3 length is 15 residues. V shed 4 bases and J 2 bases; nucleotides not matched to a gene: 7. Germline CDR1 is SGHNT and CDR2 is YENEEA. CDR3 DNA: TGTGCCAGCAGCTCAGGGGGTACCGAGCAAGAGACCCAGTACTTC. Protein: CASSSGGTEQETQYF.

In its sample, this clone was seen once. The V and J genes are TRBV28 and TRBJ2-7, with 12 bases aligning to TRBD2. Germline CDR1 is MDHEN and CDR2 is SYDVKM. The ends lost 10 bases at V and 2 bases at J; junction bases unmatched: 9. The length of the CDR3 is 15 residues. The CDR3 loop is CATLAGGVRAYEQYF. As DNA, the CDR3 is TGTGCCACACTAGCGGGGGGAGTAAGGGCCTACGAGCAGTACTTC.

The chain combines TRBV11-3 with TRBJ2-1; possible D gene TRBD2, 5 bases. V lost 2 bases and J lost 2, with 10 bases in between. From germline, CDR1 is SGHNT and CDR2 YENEEA. The CDR3 is 15 amino acids. CDR3 DNA: TGTGCCAGCAGCTTAACCGGGGTAACCTACAATGAGCAGTTCTTC. Translating gives CASSLTGVTYNEQFF.

This clone was picked up one time. A read error is possible here, since a much larger clone lies one base away. The genes are TRBV5-4 and TRBJ1-6; D gene unclear. The germline V and J ends were trimmed by 2 bases and 0 bases, with 6 bases remaining between them. CDR1 is SGHNT and CDR2 is YYREEE in the germline V gene (reference sequence). The CDR3 contains 15 residues. CDR3 protein: CASSLESSYNSPLHF. Written as DNA, the CDR3 is TGTGCCAGCAGCTTAGAGAGCTCCTATAATTCACCCCTCCACTTT.